This paragraph reports one T cell receptor beta chain. A Seattle source enrolled patients during active infection and followed them longitudinally. Clones were read by immunoSEQ multiplex PCR, and TCRdb kept only the in-frame ones, dropping some. The data show 85,000 to 100,000 clones, roughly 76% seen once. These data originate in a study of blood T cell repertoires in COVID-19. Germline loops: CDR1 MNHEY, CDR2 SVGAGI. The CDR3 has 15 amino acids. Trimming took 0 bases from V and 4 from J, leaving 10 bases between them. The receptor comes from a man at least 80 years old with COVID-19, enrolled during active disease. This chain uses TRBV6-5 with TRBJ1-5, with D hard to call. Input material: peripheral blood. In DNA form, the CDR3 reads TGTGCCAGCAGTTACTCAGGGAGGTCGAATCAGCCCCAGCATTTT. Its translation is CASSYSGRSNQPQHF.